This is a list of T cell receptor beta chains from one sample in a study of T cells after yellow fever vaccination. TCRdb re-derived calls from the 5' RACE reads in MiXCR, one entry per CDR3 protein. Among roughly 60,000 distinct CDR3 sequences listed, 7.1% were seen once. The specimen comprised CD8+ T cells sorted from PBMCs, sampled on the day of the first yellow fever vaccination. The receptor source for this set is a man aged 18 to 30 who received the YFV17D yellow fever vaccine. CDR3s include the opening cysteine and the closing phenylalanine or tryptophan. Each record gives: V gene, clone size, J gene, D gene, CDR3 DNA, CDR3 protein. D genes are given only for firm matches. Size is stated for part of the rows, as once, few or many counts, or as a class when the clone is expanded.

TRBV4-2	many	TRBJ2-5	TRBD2	TGTGCCAGCAGCCTGCGACTAGCGGTGCAAGAGACCCAGTACTTC	CASSLRLAVQETQYF
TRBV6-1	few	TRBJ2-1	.	TGTGCCAGCAGTGAAGGAGTGTGGGGAGTCTCCTACAATGAGCAGTTCTTC	CASSEGVWGVSYNEQFF
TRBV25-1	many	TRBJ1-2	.	TGTGCCAGCAGTGGGCGAGGGCATGGCTACACCTTC	CASSGRGHGYTF
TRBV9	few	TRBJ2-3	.	TGTGCCAGCAGCGCTACTAGACCCCTTTTCACAGATACGCAGTATTTT	CASSATRPLFTDTQYF
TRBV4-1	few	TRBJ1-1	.	TGCGCCAGCAGCCAAGGTCTCAGTTCGAACACTGAAGCTTTCTTT	CASSQGLSSNTEAFF
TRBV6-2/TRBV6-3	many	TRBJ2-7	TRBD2	TGTGCCAGCACCTTACTAGCGGGGCCCTACGAGCAGTACTTC	CASTLLAGPYEQYF
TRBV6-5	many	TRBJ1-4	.	TGTGCCAGCAGTTACGGAGGAGTGGGTGAAAAACTGTTTTTT	CASSYGGVGEKLFF
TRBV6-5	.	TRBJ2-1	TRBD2	TGTGCCAGCAGTCTCTTAGCGGGGCCCTCCTACAATGAGCAGTTCTTC	CASSLLAGPSYNEQFF
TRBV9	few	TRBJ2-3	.	TGTGCCAGCAGCGTAGTCCAGGGCACAGATACGCAGTATTTT	CASSVVQGTDTQYF
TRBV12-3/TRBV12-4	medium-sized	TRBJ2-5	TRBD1	TGTGCCAGCAGTTTGGGTCAGGGGGCAATAGAGACCCAGTACTTC	CASSLGQGAIETQYF